This T cell receptor (beta chain) was sequenced for a study of blood T cell repertoires in COVID-19. CDR3 length: 14 residues. The germline gives CDR1 KGHSH, CDR2 LQKENI. With 3 bases removed from V and 3 bases from J, the gap between germline ends came to 8 bases. Generated by immunoSEQ multiplex PCR, the TCRdb table keeps only in-frame clones and is missing some. The table records about 260,000 clones, 88% of them present only once. The V and J genes are TRBV18 and TRBJ1-4; the D gene is possibly TRBD1 (5 bases). Sequencing was performed on peripheral blood. The source is a human donor in a cohort sampled during active COVID-19. CDR3 sequence (DNA): TGTGCCAGCTCACCGACAGTAGCTAATGAAAAACTGTTTTTT. It codes for CASSPTVANEKLFF.